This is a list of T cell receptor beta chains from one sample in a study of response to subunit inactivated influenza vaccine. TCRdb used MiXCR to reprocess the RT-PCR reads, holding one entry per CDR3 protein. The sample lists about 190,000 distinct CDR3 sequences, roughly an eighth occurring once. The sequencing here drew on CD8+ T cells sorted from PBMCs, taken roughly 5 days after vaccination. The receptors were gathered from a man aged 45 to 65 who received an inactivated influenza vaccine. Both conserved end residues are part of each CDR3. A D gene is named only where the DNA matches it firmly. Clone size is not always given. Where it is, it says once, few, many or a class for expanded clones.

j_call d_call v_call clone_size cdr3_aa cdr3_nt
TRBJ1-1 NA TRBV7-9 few CASSLSMGNTEAFF TGTGCCAGCAGCCTCTCAATGGGGAACACTGAAGCTTTCTTT
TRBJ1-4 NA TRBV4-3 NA CASSQKGVNEKLFF TGCGCCAGCAGCCAAAAGGGGGTTAATGAAAAACTGTTTTTT
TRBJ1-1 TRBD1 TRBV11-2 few CASSLPWTGSDVTEAFF TGTGCCAGCAGCTTACCCTGGACAGGGTCGGATGTCACTGAAGCTTTCTTT
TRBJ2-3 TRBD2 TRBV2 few CASSEASLLAGVTDTQYF TGTGCCAGCAGTGAAGCCTCATTACTCGCGGGAGTAACAGATACGCAGTATTTT
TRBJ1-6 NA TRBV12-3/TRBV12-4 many CASSDGYNSPLHF TGTGCCAGCAGCGACGGCTATAATTCACCCCTCCACTTT
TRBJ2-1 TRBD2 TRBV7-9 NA CASRGGLDSGLGEQFF TGTGCCAGCAGGGGGGGTTTAGACTCGGGACTAGGTGAGCAGTTCTTC
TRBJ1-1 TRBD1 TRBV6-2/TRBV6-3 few CASSYSTGDGQGGMNTEAFF TGTGCCAGCAGTTACTCGACTGGGGACGGACAGGGCGGCATGAACACTGAAGCTTTCTTT
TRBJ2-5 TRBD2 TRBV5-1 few CASSLTSGGLIGETQYF TGCGCCAGCAGCTTGACTAGCGGGGGACTAATCGGGGAGACCCAGTACTTC
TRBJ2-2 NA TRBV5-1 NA CASSLALATGELFF TGCGCCAGCAGCTTGGCCCTGGCAACCGGGGAGCTGTTTTTT
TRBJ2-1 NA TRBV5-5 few CASSPGLTNYNEQFF TGTGCCAGCAGCCCGGGACTCACCAACTACAATGAGCAGTTCTTC
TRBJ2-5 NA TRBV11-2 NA CASSLVVGHQETQYF TGTGCCAGCAGCTTAGTGGTGGGGCACCAAGAGACCCAGTACTTC
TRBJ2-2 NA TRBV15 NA CATSRVLVGTGELFF TGTGCCACCAGCAGGGTGTTGGTGGGCACCGGGGAGCTGTTTTTT
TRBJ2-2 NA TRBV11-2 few CASTSRGTGELFF TGTGCCAGCACCTCCCGCGGGACCGGGGAGCTGTTTTTT
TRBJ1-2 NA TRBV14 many CASSLSAGDGYTF TGTGCCAGCAGCCTCTCGGCCGGGGACGGCTACACCTTC
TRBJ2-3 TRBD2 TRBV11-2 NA CASISTSGSTDTQYF TGTGCCAGCATTTCGACTAGCGGTAGCACAGATACGCAGTATTTT
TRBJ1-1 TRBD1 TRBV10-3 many CAIRDRENTEAFF TGTGCCATCCGAGACAGGGAAAACACTGAAGCTTTCTTT
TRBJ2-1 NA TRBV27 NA CASSKLPLGNEQFF TGTGCCAGCAGTAAACTCCCCTTAGGCAATGAGCAGTTCTTC
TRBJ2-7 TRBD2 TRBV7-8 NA CASSSPLDTSGRIYEQYF TGTGCCAGCAGCTCCCCCTTAGATACTAGCGGGAGGATCTACGAGCAGTACTTC
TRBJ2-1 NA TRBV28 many CATQLRANNEQFF TGTGCCACCCAATTGCGGGCCAACAATGAGCAGTTCTTC
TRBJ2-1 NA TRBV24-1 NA CATSDFVGPVDEQFF TGTGCCACCAGTGATTTCGTGGGGCCGGTAGATGAGCAGTTCTTC